Below are 13 T cell receptor beta chains sequenced from a single sample in a study of T cell changes during pregnancy in multiple sclerosis. Only in-frame clones appear in the TCRdb table, and some are missing; sequencing was by immunoSEQ multiplex PCR. The sample records approximately 30,000 clones, 91% being singletons. Specimen: CD8+ T cells from peripheral blood mononuclear cells, collected in the second trimester of pregnancy. Receptors were obtained from a female donor in good health, enrolled as a control in a pregnancy study.

This clone was observed a single time. The DNA for the CDR3 is TGTGCCAGCAGCTGGCAGAACGACTACGAGCAGTACTTC. Translating gives CASSWQNDYEQYF. The V and J genes are TRBV7-2 and TRBJ2-7, with D unclear. Trimming stripped 4 bases from V and 3 bases from J, with 10 bases between. The V gene's germline CDR1 is SGHTA and CDR2 FQGNSA. The CDR3 has 13 amino acids.

The gene calls are TRBV10-3 and TRBJ1-1, with D unclear. CDR3 length: 11 amino acids. Germline V gene data show CDR1 as ENHRY and CDR2 as SYGVKD. The germline V and J ends were trimmed by 4 bases and 7 bases, with 7 bases remaining between them. The CDR3 loop reads CAISVANEAFF. The CDR3 region has the DNA TGTGCCATCAGTGTGGCAAATGAAGCTTTCTTT.

Note on this clone: Different DNA sequences within this sample yield the same CDR3. This chain uses TRBV27 with TRBJ1-5; D is perhaps TRBD1 (5 bases). V lost 6 bases and J 0 bases, leaving 15 bases between the germline ends. Germline V gene data show CDR1 as MNHEY and CDR2 as SMNVEV (reference sequence). This CDR3 comprises 16 residues. The chain's CDR3 is CASSPWGESSNQPQHF. CDR3 bases: TGTGCCAGCAGCCCTTGGGGGGAATCTAGCAATCAGCCCCAGCATTTT.

The rearrangement links TRBV6-1 to TRBJ1-1; D is unresolved. This CDR3 region has 15 residues. CDR1 and CDR2 from the germline V gene are MNHNS and SASEGT. Trimming removed 4 bases from V and 4 bases from J, with 16 bases in between. CDR3 in amino acids: CASSVSFAVATEAFF. The CDR3 bases are TGTGCCAGCAGTGTTTCCTTCGCGGTGGCCACTGAAGCTTTCTTT.

The chain combines TRBV9 with TRBJ2-7; D gene ambiguous. Germline V gene lookup returns CDR1 SGDLS and CDR2 YYNGEE. The CDR3 sequence is 14 residues long. V was trimmed by 6 bases and J by 6 bases, leaving 19 bases between them. The CDR3 nucleotides read TGTGCCAGCACCTCGGGTGCCACCCCCGGCGAGCAGTACTTC. Its translation: CASTSGATPGEQYF.

CDR3 coding DNA: TGTGCCAGCAGCGGGGCTAGCGGGAGCTCCTACAATGAGCAGTTCTTC. Translation gives CASSGASGSSYNEQFF. The chain employs TRBV9 and TRBJ2-1; 10 bases align to TRBD2. J gave up 0 bases and V 3 bases, and 3 bases lay outside the gene matches. Germline values: CDR1 SGDLS, CDR2 YYNGEE. The CDR3 spans 16 residues.

The J gene is TRBJ1-1, the V gene TRBV5-1; 8 bases agree with TRBD1. The germline V gene has CDR1 SGHRS and CDR2 YFSETQ. V lost 4 bases to trimming and J lost 4 bases; unmatched junction nucleotides: 3. This CDR3 contains 13 residues. The CDR3 region is CASSDTGGTEAFF. CDR3 in DNA: TGCGCCAGCAGCGATACAGGGGGCACTGAAGCTTTCTTT.

The chain couples TRBV7-6 to TRBJ2-5, with D perhaps matching TRBD2 (6 bases). Between the trimmed V and J ends, which lost 5 bases and 4 bases, there was a span of 17 bases. Germline CDR1 is SGHVS and CDR2 is FNYEAQ. The CDR3 is 15 residues long. Here the CDR3 DNA reads TGTGCCAGCAGCCGGGACTCGGCCGTCTCAGAGACCCAGTACTTC. Translating it yields CASSRDSAVSETQYF.

The rearrangement links TRBV4-2 to TRBJ2-7; D remains ambiguous. CDR3 length: 11 amino acids. CDR1 and CDR2 (germline): LGHNA, YNFKEQ. The V and J ends lost 0 bases and 5 bases respectively, with 2 bases between them. The CDR3 loop is CASSQDNEQYF. As DNA, the CDR3 is TGTGCCAGCAGCCAAGATAACGAGCAGTACTTC.

The chain combines TRBV6-4 with TRBJ2-1; D possibly corresponds to TRBD2 (6 bases). V lost 6 bases and J lost 5, with 11 bases in between. Germline assignment: CDR1 MRHNA and CDR2 SNTAGT. The length of the CDR3 is 13 residues. The CDR3 loop is CASSRDSNNEQFF. In nucleotides, the CDR3 is TGTGCCAGCAGCCGGGACTCAAACAATGAGCAGTTCTTC.

V gene TRBV4-1 combines with J gene TRBJ2-4; possibly TRBD2 for D (5 bases). The length of the CDR3 is 22 residues. V was clipped by 0 bases and J by 2 bases, with 29 bases between them. CDR1 MGHRA and CDR2 YSYEKL come from the germline V gene. The CDR3 loop reads CASSQDSGGKGVGIYTKNIQYF. The CDR3 DNA sequence: TGCGCCAGCAGCCAAGATTCTGGAGGAAAGGGCGTGGGAATTTACACCAAAAACATTCAGTACTTC.

The chain joins TRBV27 to TRBJ2-2; no clear D gene. The CDR3 covers 14 residues. V was shortened by 6 bases and J by 5 bases, with 13 bases between the two germline ends. Germline V gene data show CDR1 as MNHEY and CDR2 as SMNVEV (reference sequence). CDR3 coding DNA: TGTGCCAGCAGCCCCCCAGGTTTGACCGGGGAGCTGTTTTTT. Protein product: CASSPPGLTGELFF.

The rearrangement joins TRBV9 to TRBJ2-1; 11 bases are shared with TRBD1. CDR1 SGDLS and CDR2 YYNGEE come from the germline V gene. This CDR3 is built from 16 residues. The V and J ends lost 3 bases and 8 bases, in that order; junction bases with no gene match: 10. Here the CDR3 reads CASSEGDRGGWDEQFF. In DNA, the CDR3 is TGTGCCAGCAGCGAAGGGGACAGGGGGGGTTGGGATGAGCAGTTCTTC.